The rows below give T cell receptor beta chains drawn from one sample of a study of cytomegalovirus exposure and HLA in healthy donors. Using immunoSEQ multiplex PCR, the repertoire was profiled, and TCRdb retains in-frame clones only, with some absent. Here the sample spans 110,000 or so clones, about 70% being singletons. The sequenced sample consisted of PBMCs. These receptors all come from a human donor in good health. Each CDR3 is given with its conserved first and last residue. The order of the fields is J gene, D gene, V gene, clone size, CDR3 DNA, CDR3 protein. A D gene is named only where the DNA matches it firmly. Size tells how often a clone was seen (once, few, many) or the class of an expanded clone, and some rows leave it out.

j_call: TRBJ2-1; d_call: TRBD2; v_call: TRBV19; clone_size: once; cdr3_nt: TGTGCCAGTAGCAGGGATGGGCTAGCGGGGGGGCGGTCCTACAATGAGCAGTTCTTC; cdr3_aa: CASSRDGLAGGRSYNEQFF
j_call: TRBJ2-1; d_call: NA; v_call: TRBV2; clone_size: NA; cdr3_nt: TGTGCCAGCAGTGACATGCACAGCTCCTACAATGAGCAGTTCTTC; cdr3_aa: CASSDMHSSYNEQFF
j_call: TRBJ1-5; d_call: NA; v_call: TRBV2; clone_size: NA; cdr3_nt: TGTGCCAGCAGTGTTTCGGGGGTAAGGCAGCCCCAGCATTTT; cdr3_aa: CASSVSGVRQPQHF
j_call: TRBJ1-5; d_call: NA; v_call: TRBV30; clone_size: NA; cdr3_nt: TGTGCCTGGAGTGGCGGGGCAAGTCAGCCCCAGCATTTT; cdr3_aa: CAWSGGASQPQHF
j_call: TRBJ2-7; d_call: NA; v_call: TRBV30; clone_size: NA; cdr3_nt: TGTGCCTGGAGCCGGCAGGGTACCTACGAGCAGTACTTC; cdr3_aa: CAWSRQGTYEQYF
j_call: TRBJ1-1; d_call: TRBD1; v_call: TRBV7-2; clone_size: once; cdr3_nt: TGTGCCAGCAGCAGGGACAGGGGGGAGACTGAAGCTTTCTTT; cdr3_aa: CASSRDRGETEAFF
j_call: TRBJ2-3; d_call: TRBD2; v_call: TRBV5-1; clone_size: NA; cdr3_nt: TGCGCCAGCAGCTTGGATTCGCGGGGGGGCACAGATACGCAGTATTTT; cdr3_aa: CASSLDSRGGTDTQYF
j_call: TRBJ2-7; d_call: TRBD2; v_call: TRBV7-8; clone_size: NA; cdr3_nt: TGTGCCAGCAGCCACGGTACTAGCGGGGACGACTCCTACGAGCAGTACTTC; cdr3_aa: CASSHGTSGDDSYEQYF
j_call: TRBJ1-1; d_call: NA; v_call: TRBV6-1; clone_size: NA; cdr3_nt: TGTGCCAGCAGTGAACCTTCGACAGCGAAGGCTGAAGCTTTCTTT; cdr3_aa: CASSEPSTAKAEAFF
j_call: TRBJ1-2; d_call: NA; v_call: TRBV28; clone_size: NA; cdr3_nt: TGTGCCAGCAGCCCAGGGAAGAACTATGGCTACACCTTC; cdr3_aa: CASSPGKNYGYTF
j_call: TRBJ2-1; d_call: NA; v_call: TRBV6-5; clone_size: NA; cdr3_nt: TGTGCCAGCAGCCAAGCTCGGAATGAGCAGTTCTTC; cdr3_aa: CASSQARNEQFF
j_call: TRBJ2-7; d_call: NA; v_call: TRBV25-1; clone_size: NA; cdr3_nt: TGTGCCAGCGGAGGTTCCTCAAAGTACGAGCAGTACTTC; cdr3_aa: CASGGSSKYEQYF
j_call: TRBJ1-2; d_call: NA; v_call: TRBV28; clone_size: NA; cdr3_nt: TGTGCCAGCAGTTTATACAGCAGCAACGTCTATGGCTACACCTTC; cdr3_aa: CASSLYSSNVYGYTF
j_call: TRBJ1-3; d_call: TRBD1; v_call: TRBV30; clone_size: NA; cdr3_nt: TGTGCCTGGAGATTAGGGGGCGGAAACACCATATATTTT; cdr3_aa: CAWRLGGGNTIYF
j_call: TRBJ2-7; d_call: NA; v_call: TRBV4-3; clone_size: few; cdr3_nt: TGCGCCAGCAGCCAAGCGCCAGGGGCTGAGTACGAGCAGTACTTC; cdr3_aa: CASSQAPGAEYEQYF
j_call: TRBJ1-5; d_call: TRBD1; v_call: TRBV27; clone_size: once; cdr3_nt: TGTGCCAGCAGTGACAGGGGGCTGAGTCAGCCCCAGCATTTT; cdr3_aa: CASSDRGLSQPQHF
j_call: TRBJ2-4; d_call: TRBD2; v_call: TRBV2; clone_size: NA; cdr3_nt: TGTGCCAGCAGCCTGCTGACTAGCGGGAAAAACATTCAGTACTTC; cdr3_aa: CASSLLTSGKNIQYF
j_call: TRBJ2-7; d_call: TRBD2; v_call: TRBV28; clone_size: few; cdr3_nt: TGTGCCAGCAGTTCCCCGGGAAGCGGGAGTCACGAGCAGTACTTC; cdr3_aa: CASSSPGSGSHEQYF
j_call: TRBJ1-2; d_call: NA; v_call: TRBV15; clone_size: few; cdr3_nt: TGTGCCACCAGTACGGGGAGAAGTGGCTACACCTTC; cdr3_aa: CATSTGRSGYTF
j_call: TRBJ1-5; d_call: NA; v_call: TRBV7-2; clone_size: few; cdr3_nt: TGTGCCAGCAGCTTAGAGCAGGGTCTTAAGCCCCAGCATTTT; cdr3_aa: CASSLEQGLKPQHF
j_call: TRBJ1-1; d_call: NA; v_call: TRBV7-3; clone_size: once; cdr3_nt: TGTGCCAGCAGCTTCGGGGGGAACACTAAAGCTTTCTTT; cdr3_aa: CASSFGGNTKAFF
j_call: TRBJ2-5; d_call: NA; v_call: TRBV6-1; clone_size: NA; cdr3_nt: TGTGCCAGCAGCACCCAGGGGTACCAAGAGACCCAGTACTTC; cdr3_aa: CASSTQGYQETQYF
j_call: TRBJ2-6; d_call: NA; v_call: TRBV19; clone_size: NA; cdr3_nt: TGTGCCAGTAAACTGGGGGGACCATCTGGGGCCAACGTCCTGACTTTC; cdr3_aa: CASKLGGPSGANVLTF
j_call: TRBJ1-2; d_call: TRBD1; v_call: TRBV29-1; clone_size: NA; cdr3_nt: TGCAGCGTTGAAGTTGACAGGGCCACCTATGGCTACACCTTC; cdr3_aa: CSVEVDRATYGYTF
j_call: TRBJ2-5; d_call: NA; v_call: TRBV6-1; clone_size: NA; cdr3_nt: TGTGCCAGCAGTGGGTACAGGAAAGAGACCCAGTACTTC; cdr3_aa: CASSGYRKETQYF
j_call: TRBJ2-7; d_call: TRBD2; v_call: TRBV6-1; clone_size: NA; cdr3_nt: TGTGCCAGCAGGTTAGCGGGAGGGCCGGACGAGCAGTACTTC; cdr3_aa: CASRLAGGPDEQYF
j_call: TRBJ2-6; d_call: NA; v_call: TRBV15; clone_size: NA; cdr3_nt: TGTGCCACCAGCAGAGTGGCAGGGGCCAACGTCCTGACTTTC; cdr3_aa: CATSRVAGANVLTF
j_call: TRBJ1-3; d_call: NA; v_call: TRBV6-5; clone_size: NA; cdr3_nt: TGTGCCAGCAGTTACCGAGGAGGAAACACCATATATTTT; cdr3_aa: CASSYRGGNTIYF